This entry is about one TCR beta chain. TCRdb's copy holds only in-frame clones and misses some; the assay was immunoSEQ multiplex PCR. The table records some 2 million clones, around 95% of them present only once. Germline values: CDR1 MDHEN, CDR2 SYDVKM. Trimming left V 4 bases short and J 4 bases short, with 5 bases between. The CDR3 totals 12 residues. The data derive from a study of shared clonotypes between healthy human individuals. The J gene is TRBJ2-1, the V gene TRBV28; no definite D call. Sequenced: naive CD4+ T cells sorted from blood. The subset was: CD45RA+ positively selected. The sequence derives from a young man in good health. CDR3 protein: CASSYRYNEQFF. For the CDR3, the DNA is TGTGCCAGCAGTTACAGATACAATGAGCAGTTCTTC.